This is a list of T cell receptor beta chains from one sample in a study of shared clonotypes between healthy human individuals. Produced via immunoSEQ multiplex PCR; TCRdb's table is partial and in-frame only. This table has approximately 1,500,000 clones, about 98% appearing once. The material sequenced was naive CD4+ T cells sorted from blood. These receptors were collected from a young man in good health. Each CDR3 is given with its conserved first and last residue. Fields, in order: V gene, J gene, D gene, CDR3 DNA, CDR3 protein. The D gene is left open where the match is weak.

V gene: TRBV9
J gene: TRBJ2-1
D gene: .
CDR3 DNA: TGTGCCAGCAGCGTAGCGTCAGGCAGGGTCGCCCCATTCGAGCAGTTCTTC
CDR3 protein: CASSVASGRVAPFEQFF

V gene: TRBV5-6
J gene: TRBJ1-5
D gene: TRBD1
CDR3 DNA: TGTGCCAGCAGCTTGATTCAGGGGGGGCAGCCCCAGCATTTT
CDR3 protein: CASSLIQGGQPQHF

V gene: TRBV10-3
J gene: TRBJ1-2
D gene: .
CDR3 DNA: TGTGCCATCAGTCCCCCGCGTCATGGGAACTATGGCTACACCTTC
CDR3 protein: CAISPPRHGNYGYTF

V gene: TRBV5-1
J gene: TRBJ2-3
D gene: .
CDR3 DNA: TGCGCCAGCAGCCAACCCCTCCGGTCCGGCACAGATACGCAGTATTTT
CDR3 protein: CASSQPLRSGTDTQYF

V gene: TRBV15
J gene: TRBJ2-5
D gene: TRBD2
CDR3 DNA: TGTGCCACCAGCAGAGACCTTGTAGCGGGAAGGTATGAGACCCAGTACTTC
CDR3 protein: CATSRDLVAGRYETQYF

V gene: TRBV28
J gene: TRBJ1-1
D gene: .
CDR3 DNA: TGTGCCAGCAGGGGAAACACTGAAGCTTTCTTT
CDR3 protein: CASRGNTEAFF

V gene: TRBV29-1
J gene: TRBJ2-7
D gene: TRBD1
CDR3 DNA: TGCAGCGTTGAATCAACAGGGGCCGGGGCGAACTACGAGCAGTACTTC
CDR3 protein: CSVESTGAGANYEQYF

V gene: TRBV5-5
J gene: TRBJ2-7
D gene: TRBD2
CDR3 DNA: TGTGCCAGCAGCTTAAACGTGGGAGCGGGGCCGTCCCACTTC
CDR3 protein: CASSLNVGAGPSHF

V gene: TRBV2
J gene: TRBJ2-6
D gene: .
CDR3 DNA: TGTGCCAGCAGTGAATTCCCCTCTGGGGCCAACGTCCTGACTTTC
CDR3 protein: CASSEFPSGANVLTF

V gene: TRBV5-6
J gene: TRBJ2-7
D gene: .
CDR3 DNA: TGTGCCAGCAGCGGGGGGTACGAGCAGTACTTC
CDR3 protein: CASSGGYEQYF

V gene: TRBV9
J gene: TRBJ2-2
D gene: .
CDR3 DNA: TGTGCCAGCAGCGTAGTTGTGACTACCGGGGAGCTGTTTTTT
CDR3 protein: CASSVVVTTGELFF

V gene: TRBV4-2
J gene: TRBJ2-7
D gene: TRBD2
CDR3 DNA: TGTGCCAGCAGCGGCCCGGGACTAGTGTACGAGCAGTACTTC
CDR3 protein: CASSGPGLVYEQYF

V gene: TRBV5-1
J gene: TRBJ2-2
D gene: .
CDR3 DNA: TGCGCCAGCAGCTTATCCAGGGGGGAAGCAGCGAACACCGGGGAGCTGTTTTTT
CDR3 protein: CASSLSRGEAANTGELFF

V gene: TRBV2
J gene: TRBJ2-3
D gene: .
CDR3 DNA: TGTGCCAGCAGTGAGCCCCGAAGAAACACAGATACGCAGTATTTT
CDR3 protein: CASSEPRRNTDTQYF

V gene: TRBV6-4
J gene: TRBJ2-3
D gene: .
CDR3 DNA: TGTGCCAGCGCCGACAGTAGCACAGATACGCAGTATTTT
CDR3 protein: CASADSSTDTQYF

V gene: TRBV12-5
J gene: TRBJ1-5
D gene: .
CDR3 DNA: TGTGCTAGTGGTTTGTTCAGGGAGGGCAATCAGCCCCAGCATTTT
CDR3 protein: CASGLFREGNQPQHF

V gene: TRBV10-3
J gene: TRBJ1-4
D gene: .
CDR3 DNA: TGTGCCTCCGCGAGGTCCCCGGGGATGAGGGAAAAACTGTTTTTT
CDR3 protein: CASARSPGMREKLFF

V gene: TRBV2
J gene: TRBJ2-7
D gene: .
CDR3 DNA: TGTGCCAGCAGTACGTACAGCTACGAGCAGTACTTC
CDR3 protein: CASSTYSYEQYF

V gene: TRBV18
J gene: TRBJ1-5
D gene: .
CDR3 DNA: TGTGCCAGCTCACCGGAGGCTCAGCCCCAGCATTTT
CDR3 protein: CASSPEAQPQHF

V gene: TRBV10-3
J gene: TRBJ1-4
D gene: .
CDR3 DNA: TGTGCCATCAGTGAGACCCCGGGCCTTCCCCCCAGGGGTGAAAAACTGTTTTTT
CDR3 protein: CAISETPGLPPRGEKLFF

V gene: TRBV9
J gene: TRBJ1-5
D gene: .
CDR3 DNA: TGTGCCAGCAGCGTATCCGGGCGCAATCAGCCCCAGCATTTT
CDR3 protein: CASSVSGRNQPQHF

V gene: TRBV6-4
J gene: TRBJ2-2
D gene: .
CDR3 DNA: TGTGCCAGCAGTGACTCGAATATTATCGGGGAGCTGTTTTTT
CDR3 protein: CASSDSNIIGELFF

V gene: TRBV2
J gene: TRBJ2-1
D gene: TRBD2
CDR3 DNA: TGTGCCAGCCTCCGAGGGACTAGCGGCTACAATGAGCAGTTCTTC
CDR3 protein: CASLRGTSGYNEQFF

V gene: TRBV28
J gene: TRBJ2-1
D gene: .
CDR3 DNA: TGTGCCAGCATCTCCAGCCTGGATGAGCAGTTCTTC
CDR3 protein: CASISSLDEQFF

V gene: TRBV7-9
J gene: TRBJ1-1
D gene: .
CDR3 DNA: TGTGCCAGCAGCCAAAACGGAGTGAACACTGAAGCTTTCTTT
CDR3 protein: CASSQNGVNTEAFF

V gene: TRBV5-6
J gene: TRBJ2-3
D gene: .
CDR3 DNA: TGTGCCAGCACCCTGGGGTTCCCAGATACGCAGTATTTT
CDR3 protein: CASTLGFPDTQYF